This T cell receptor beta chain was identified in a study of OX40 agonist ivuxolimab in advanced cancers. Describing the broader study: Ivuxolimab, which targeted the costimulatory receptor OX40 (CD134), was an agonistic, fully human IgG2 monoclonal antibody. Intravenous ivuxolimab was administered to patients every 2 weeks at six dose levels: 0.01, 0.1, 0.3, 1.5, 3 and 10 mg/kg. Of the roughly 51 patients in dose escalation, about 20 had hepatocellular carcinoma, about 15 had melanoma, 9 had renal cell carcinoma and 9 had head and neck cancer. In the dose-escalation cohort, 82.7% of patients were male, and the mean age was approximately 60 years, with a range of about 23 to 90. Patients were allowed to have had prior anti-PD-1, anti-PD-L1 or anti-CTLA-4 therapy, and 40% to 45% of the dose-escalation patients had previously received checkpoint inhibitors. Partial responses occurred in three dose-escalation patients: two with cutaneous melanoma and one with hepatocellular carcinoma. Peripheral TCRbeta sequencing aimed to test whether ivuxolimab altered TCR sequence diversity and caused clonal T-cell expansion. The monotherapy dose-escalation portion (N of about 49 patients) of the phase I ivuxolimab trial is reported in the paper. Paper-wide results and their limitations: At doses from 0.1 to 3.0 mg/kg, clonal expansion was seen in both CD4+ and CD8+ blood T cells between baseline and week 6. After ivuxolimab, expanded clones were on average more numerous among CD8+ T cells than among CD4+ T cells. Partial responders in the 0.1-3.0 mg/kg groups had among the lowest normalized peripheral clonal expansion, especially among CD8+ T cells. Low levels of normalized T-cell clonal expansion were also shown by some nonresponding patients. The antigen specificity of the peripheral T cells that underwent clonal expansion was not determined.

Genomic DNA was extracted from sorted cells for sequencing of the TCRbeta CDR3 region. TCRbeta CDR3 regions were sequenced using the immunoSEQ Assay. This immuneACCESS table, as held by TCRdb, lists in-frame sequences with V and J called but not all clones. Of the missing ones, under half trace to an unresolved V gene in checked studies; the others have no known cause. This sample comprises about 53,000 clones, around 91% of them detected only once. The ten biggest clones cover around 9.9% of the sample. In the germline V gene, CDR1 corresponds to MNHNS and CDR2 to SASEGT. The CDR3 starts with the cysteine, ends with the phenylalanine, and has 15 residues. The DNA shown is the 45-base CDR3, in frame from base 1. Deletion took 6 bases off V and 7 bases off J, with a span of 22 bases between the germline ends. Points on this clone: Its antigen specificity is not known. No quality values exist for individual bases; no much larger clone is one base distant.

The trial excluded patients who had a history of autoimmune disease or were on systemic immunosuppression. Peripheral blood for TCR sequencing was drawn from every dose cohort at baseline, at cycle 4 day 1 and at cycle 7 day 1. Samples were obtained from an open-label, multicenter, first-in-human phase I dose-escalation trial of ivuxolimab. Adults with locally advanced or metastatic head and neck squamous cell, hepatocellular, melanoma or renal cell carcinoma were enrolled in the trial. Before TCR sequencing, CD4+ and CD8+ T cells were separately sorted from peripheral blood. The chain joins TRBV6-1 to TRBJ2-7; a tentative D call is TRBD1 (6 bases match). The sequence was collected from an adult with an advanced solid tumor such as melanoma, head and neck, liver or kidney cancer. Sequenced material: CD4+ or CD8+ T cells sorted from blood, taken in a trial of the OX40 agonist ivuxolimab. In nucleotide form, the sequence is TGTGCCAGCAGCCCACAGGGTATGGGTAAGGAGGAGCAGTACTTC. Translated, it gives CASSPQGMGKEEQYF.